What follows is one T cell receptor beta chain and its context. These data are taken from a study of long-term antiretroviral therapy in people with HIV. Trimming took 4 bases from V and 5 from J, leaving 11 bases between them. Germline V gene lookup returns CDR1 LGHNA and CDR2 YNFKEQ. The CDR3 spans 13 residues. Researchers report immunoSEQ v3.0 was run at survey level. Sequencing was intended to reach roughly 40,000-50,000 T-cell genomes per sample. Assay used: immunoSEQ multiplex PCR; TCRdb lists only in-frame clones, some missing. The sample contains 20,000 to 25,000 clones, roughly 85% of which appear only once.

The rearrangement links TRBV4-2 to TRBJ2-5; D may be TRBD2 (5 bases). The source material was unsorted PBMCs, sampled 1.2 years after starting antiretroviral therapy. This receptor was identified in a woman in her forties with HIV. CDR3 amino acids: CASSPGITETQYF. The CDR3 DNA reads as TGTGCCAGCAGCCCGGGGATCACCGAGACCCAGTACTTC.